This is a list of T cell receptor beta chains from one sample in a study of T cells in Graves' hyperthyroidism and ophthalmopathy. Via MiXCR, TCRdb re-called the multiplex PCR reads, giving one row per CDR3 protein. The repertoire has hundreds of thousands of distinct CDR3 sequences, around 14% of them found once; the top ten carry 20% to 25%. The specimen was blood. The receptor set was obtained from a woman aged 25 to 39 with Graves' hyperthyroidism. CDR3s include the opening cysteine and the closing phenylalanine or tryptophan. The order of the fields is J gene, D gene, V gene, clone size, CDR3 DNA, CDR3 protein. A D gene is named only where the DNA matches it firmly. Size is omitted from some rows. Given values are once, few, many or a class for expanded clones.

>TRBJ2-1|TRBD2|TRBV12-3/TRBV12-4|many
TGTGCCAGCAGTTTCGGGGTAGCGGGAATCAATGAGCAGTTCTTC
CASSFGVAGINEQFF
>TRBJ2-3|NA|TRBV30|few
TGTGCCGGGACTTACAGTACCACAGATACGCAGTATTTT
CAGTYSTTDTQYF
>TRBJ2-1|TRBD2|TRBV11-2|many
TGTGCCAGCAACCCGACCTTAGCGGGAGGGGCCTACAATGAGCAGTTCTTC
CASNPTLAGGAYNEQFF
>TRBJ2-7|NA|TRBV7-9|NA
TGTGCCAGCAGTAAGCTTGGCGTGGGTTCCCACGAGCAGTACTTC
CASSKLGVGSHEQYF
>TRBJ2-2|NA|TRBV20-1|many
TGCAGTGCACTATTGGGGCGGAGCACCGGGGAGCTGTTTTTT
CSALLGRSTGELFF
>TRBJ2-4|TRBD2|TRBV9|few
TGTGCCAGCAGCTCAAGACCGGGGGGTGAGAACATTCAGTACTTC
CASSSRPGGENIQYF
>TRBJ2-6|TRBD1|TRBV4-1|NA
TGCGCCAGCAGCCAAGATGGACAGGGTCCCTTCTCTGGGGCCAACGTCCTGACTTTC
CASSQDGQGPFSGANVLTF
>TRBJ2-3|NA|TRBV12-3/TRBV12-4|many
TGTGCCAGCAGTTTAGGGTACGGAGGGGGCACAGATACGCAGTATTTT
CASSLGYGGGTDTQYF
>TRBJ2-5|NA|TRBV12-3/TRBV12-4|medium-sized
TGTGCCAGCAGTTTAGCGGCTAGCTATGAGACCCAGTACTTC
CASSLAASYETQYF
>TRBJ1-1|NA|TRBV4-1|NA
TGCGCCAGCAGCCGAATACCACAGGGCAACACTGAAGCTTTCTTT
CASSRIPQGNTEAFF
>TRBJ2-5|TRBD2|TRBV12-5|few
TGTGCTAGTGGTTTATACCCGGCGCTAGCGGTTCAAGAGACCCAGTACTTC
CASGLYPALAVQETQYF
>TRBJ2-1|NA|TRBV6-2/TRBV6-3|few
TGTGCCAGCAGTTACCCCGCAGGGGACAATGAGCAGTTCTTC
CASSYPAGDNEQFF
>TRBJ2-1|NA|TRBV19|few
TGTGCCAGTAGTAGTCGCGCCGATTACAATGAGCAGTTCTTC
CASSSRADYNEQFF
>TRBJ2-3|NA|TRBV12-3/TRBV12-4|few
TGTGCCAGCAGCCCCGATGTAGCCAGCACGCAGTATTTT
CASSPDVASTQYF
>TRBJ1-2|NA|TRBV28|many
TGTGCCAGCAGTTACGATAGGACAGCCTATGGCTACACCTTC
CASSYDRTAYGYTF
>TRBJ1-4|NA|TRBV20-1|once
TGCAGTGCTAGAGACCCGGACGGAACAACTAATGAAAAACTGTTTTTT
CSARDPDGTTNEKLFF
>TRBJ2-1|TRBD1|TRBV19|few
TGTGCCAGTAGTATTAACAGGGGGCCCTACAATGAGCAGTTCTTC
CASSINRGPYNEQFF
>TRBJ1-2|NA|TRBV2|many
TGTGCCAGCCCGGGGGCAGGGATTAGGGTAAACTATGGCTACACCTTC
CASPGAGIRVNYGYTF
>TRBJ2-7|TRBD1|TRBV28|many
TGTGCCAGCAGGCCCCCCGGGACAGGGCGCTACGAGCAGTACTTC
CASRPPGTGRYEQYF
>TRBJ2-7|NA|TRBV4-2|NA
TGTGCCAGCAGCCAAGATTCGCGAACGTCCGGGACCTCCTCCTACGAGCAGTACTTC
CASSQDSRTSGTSSYEQYF
>TRBJ2-5|NA|TRBV11-2|NA
TGTGCCAGCAGGGAAACGCAAGAGACCCAGTACTTC
CASRETQETQYF
>TRBJ2-3|NA|TRBV9|NA
TGTGCCAGCAGCGCGCAAGCCCGGGAGTTCACAGATACGCAGTATTTT
CASSAQAREFTDTQYF
>TRBJ2-3|NA|TRBV7-2|many
TGTGCCAGCAGCTCTGGCCGCTCGGCTAACACGGATACGCAGTATTTT
CASSSGRSANTDTQYF
>TRBJ2-1|NA|TRBV9|many
TGTGCCAGCAGCGTAGCCGAGCATGAGCAGTTCTTC
CASSVAEHEQFF
>TRBJ2-1|TRBD2|TRBV5-4|few
TGTGCCAGCAGCATAGGACTAGCGGGAGGCGGTGAGCAGTTCTTC
CASSIGLAGGGEQFF
>TRBJ1-5|NA|TRBV6-2/TRBV6-3|few
TGTGCCAGCAGTTCAACCTCGGGCAATCAGCCCCAGCATTTT
CASSSTSGNQPQHF
>TRBJ2-3|NA|TRBV4-1|NA
TGCGCCAGCTCCACTCCAATCTCGGCTACCAAGTTTCTTACGCAGTATTTT
CASSTPISATKFLTQYF